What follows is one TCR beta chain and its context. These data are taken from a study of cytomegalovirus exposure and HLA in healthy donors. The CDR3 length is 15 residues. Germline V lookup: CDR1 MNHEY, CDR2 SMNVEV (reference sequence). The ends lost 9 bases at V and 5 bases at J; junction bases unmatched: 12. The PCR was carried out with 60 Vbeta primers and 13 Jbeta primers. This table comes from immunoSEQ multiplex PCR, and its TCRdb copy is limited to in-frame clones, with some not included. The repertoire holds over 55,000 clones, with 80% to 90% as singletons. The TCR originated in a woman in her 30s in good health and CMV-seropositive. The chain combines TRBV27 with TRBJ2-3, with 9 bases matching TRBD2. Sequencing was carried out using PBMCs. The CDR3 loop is CASHKPGLAIDTQYF. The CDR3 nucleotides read TGTGCCAGTCATAAACCGGGACTAGCCATAGATACGCAGTATTTT.